The present T cell receptor beta chain was sequenced within a study of blood T cells in healthy people across ages. The study drew donors from healthy Caucasian individuals in Russia aged roughly 6 to 90. In this sample, this clonotype turned up a few times. With 3 bases clipped from V and 5 bases from J, the junction kept 7 bases outside the gene matches. The CDR3 extends over 14 amino acids. CDR1 is SGDLS and CDR2 is YYNGEE in the germline V gene. Using a J-beta primer mix together with a sample-barcoded 5' primer, a second PCR was run for roughly 6 to 12 cycles. TCRdb used MiXCR to reprocess the 5' RACE reads, holding one entry per CDR3 protein. This table holds under 1,100,000 distinct CDR3 sequences, under 30% found once. The same data also went into a second study, on T cells of mothers and their children.

Sequenced: blood. This receptor was identified in a girl aged 2 to 9 in good health. The genes are TRBV9 and TRBJ2-5, with 7 positions matching TRBD1. As DNA, the CDR3 is TGTGCCAGCAGCGAAGGGACAGATCGGGAGACCCAGTACTTC. Translated, it gives CASSEGTDRETQYF.